Listed below are T cell receptor beta chains from one sample, sequenced in a study of monozygotic twins with inflammatory bowel disease. TCRdb reworked the 5' RACE reads into one entry per CDR3 protein, no DNA. The clone table shows roughly 150,000 distinct CDR3 sequences, with the ten largest holding roughly 1.2%. The source material was blood. Receptors originate from a human donor with ulcerative colitis or Crohn's disease, or a healthy co-twin of an affected twin (not recorded which). The CDR3 runs from the conserved cysteine through the conserved F or W.

CDR3 protein	V gene	J gene
CASSQEVSGWGQETQYF	TRBV4-3	TRBJ2-5
CASSTGPTNTEAFF	TRBV12-3/TRBV12-4	TRBJ1-1
CASSLASLLGHEQYF	TRBV7-2	TRBJ2-7
CASSLQGLQGARTDTQYF	TRBV5-1	TRBJ2-3
CASSHADRGSGNTIYF	TRBV4-3	TRBJ1-3
CAWSRGGQGDTEAFF	TRBV30	TRBJ1-1
CASSTRQGAYEQYF	TRBV19	TRBJ2-7
CASSFMLNLAKNIQYF	TRBV5-6	TRBJ2-4
CASSLTGQGNTGELFF	TRBV5-1	TRBJ2-2
CASSSSMATMTTNEKLFF	TRBV14	TRBJ1-4
CSALIAGEGHEQFF	TRBV20-1	TRBJ2-1
CASSFGYNEQFF	TRBV27	TRBJ2-1
CSARRLVGGYTF	TRBV20-1	TRBJ1-2
CAWSHGGMNTEAFF	TRBV30	TRBJ1-1
CASSLYARNIEPQHF	TRBV7-2	TRBJ1-5
CASGDHGGGRAYEQFF	TRBV5-1	TRBJ2-1
CASSRGIRATDTQYF	TRBV5-4	TRBJ2-3
CASSLGGLWLAGELFF	TRBV28	TRBJ2-2
CASRGQGTTGELFF	TRBV25-1	TRBJ2-2
CASSLAGTGVGQPQHF	TRBV7-9	TRBJ1-5
CASSPRRAGELFF	TRBV6-5	TRBJ2-2
CATTLEDLRPQHF	TRBV6-2/TRBV6-3	TRBJ1-5
CASTRQVSVGGYTF	TRBV6-1	TRBJ1-2
CASSWSERGKKQYF	TRBV27	TRBJ2-7
CASRLEWGGGTEAFF	TRBV7-2	TRBJ1-1
CASSAAGGGSEQYF	TRBV7-2	TRBJ2-7
CASSLEVSYEQYF	TRBV6-4	TRBJ2-7
CASSYLLGRVPLHF	TRBV6-5	TRBJ1-6
CASSYGTGGQPQHF	TRBV5-1	TRBJ1-5
CASSRPENSYNEQFF	TRBV5-1	TRBJ2-1
CSAKRGTTYEQYF	TRBV20-1	TRBJ2-7
CASIPGLAGGPHTGELFF	TRBV19	TRBJ2-2
CASSPRTSGFSEQYF	TRBV9	TRBJ2-7
CASEGAAYEQYF	TRBV5-5	TRBJ2-7
CASSQRLSGRANEQFF	TRBV27	TRBJ2-1
CASSRSGQRNEKLFF	TRBV6-2/TRBV6-3	TRBJ1-4
CASSSFGYSMNTEAFF	TRBV7-6	TRBJ1-1
CASGAQLISYNEQFF	TRBV7-9	TRBJ2-1
CASSVRTQSETQYF	TRBV7-8	TRBJ2-5
CASSLTEKYGYTF	TRBV5-1	TRBJ1-2
CASSPFSTGELFF	TRBV18	TRBJ2-2
CASSLARVSHTGELFF	TRBV5-4	TRBJ2-2
CASSSRGIPYEQYF	TRBV11-1	TRBJ2-7
CASSLTDGYEQYF	TRBV11-2	TRBJ2-7
CASSLSGIEDTEAFF	TRBV5-6	TRBJ1-1
CASSLERSPKARGTGELFF	TRBV5-1	TRBJ2-2
CASSQEGGVGLRTEAFF	TRBV3-1	TRBJ1-1
CASSPRTDRLSYEQYF	TRBV18	TRBJ2-7
CASSLSTRNEKLFF	TRBV28	TRBJ1-4
CASSPFSLSSVAGNTIYF	TRBV13	TRBJ1-3
CASEGTGGVGTEAFF	TRBV27	TRBJ1-1
CASSPYRGTGRVSTEAFF	TRBV14	TRBJ1-1
CSARGVLNTEAFF	TRBV20-1	TRBJ1-1
CASSPLTAGTDTQYF	TRBV19	TRBJ2-3
CASSLGSGANNEQFF	TRBV7-2	TRBJ2-1
CASSLGMRTGYSGNTIYF	TRBV5-1	TRBJ1-3
CASSQVLYSGANVLTF	TRBV4-3	TRBJ2-6
CATRLAGKGVNEQFF	TRBV2	TRBJ2-1
CATRAHANTGELFF	TRBV24-1	TRBJ2-2